The rows below give T cell receptor beta chains drawn from one sample of a study of blood T cell repertoires in COVID-19. Only in-frame clones appear in the TCRdb table, and some are missing; sequencing was by immunoSEQ multiplex PCR. Among 290,000 or so clones, approximately 86% were seen once, and the ten largest hold about 2%. Sequenced material: peripheral blood. The receptor set was obtained from a man aged 18 to 35 with active or convalescent COVID-19. Both conserved end residues are part of each CDR3. D genes are given only for firm matches. Clone size is stated in some rows and not others, as once, few, many or a class when expanded.

abundance: -
d_gene: TRBD2
j_gene: TRBJ2-1
v_gene: TRBV4-1
CDR3nt: TGCGCCAGCAGCCAAGTGCGCGGGGGGGATGAGCAGTTCTTC
CDR3aa: CASSQVRGGDEQFF

abundance: -
d_gene: -
j_gene: TRBJ2-5
v_gene: TRBV19
CDR3nt: TGTGCCAGTAGTATTCTCCTGGCCTCGCAAGAGACCCAGTACTTC
CDR3aa: CASSILLASQETQYF

abundance: -
d_gene: -
j_gene: TRBJ2-7
v_gene: TRBV6-2/TRBV6-3
CDR3nt: TGTGCCAGCAGTTACGGGCCGACAGGTAGACATGGGGAGCAGTACTTC
CDR3aa: CASSYGPTGRHGEQYF

abundance: -
d_gene: TRBD2
j_gene: TRBJ2-1
v_gene: TRBV5-5
CDR3nt: TGTGCCAGCAGCTTGCAAGCGGGAACGTACAATGAGCAGTTCTTC
CDR3aa: CASSLQAGTYNEQFF

abundance: -
d_gene: TRBD1
j_gene: TRBJ1-4
v_gene: TRBV9
CDR3nt: TGTGCCAGCAGCGTAGGATTGATGACAGGGGGGCATGAAAAACTGTTTTTT
CDR3aa: CASSVGLMTGGHEKLFF

abundance: once
d_gene: TRBD2
j_gene: TRBJ2-7
v_gene: TRBV13
CDR3nt: TGTGCCAGCAGCTTAGGGGGACTAGCGGGAGGCAACGAGCAGTACTTC
CDR3aa: CASSLGGLAGGNEQYF

abundance: -
d_gene: TRBD2
j_gene: TRBJ2-5
v_gene: TRBV3-1/TRBV3-2
CDR3nt: TGTGCCAGCAGCCAAGATCTTTTTAGCGGGAGGGTGGACCAAGAGACCCAGTACTTC
CDR3aa: CASSQDLFSGRVDQETQYF

abundance: once
d_gene: -
j_gene: TRBJ1-1
v_gene: TRBV5-4
CDR3nt: TGTGCCAGCAGCCACACAGGCGATAACACTGAAGCTTTCTTT
CDR3aa: CASSHTGDNTEAFF

abundance: -
d_gene: TRBD1
j_gene: TRBJ1-1
v_gene: TRBV18
CDR3nt: TGTGCCAGCTCACCCACGACAGGGGTGAACACTGAAGCTTTCTTT
CDR3aa: CASSPTTGVNTEAFF

abundance: -
d_gene: TRBD1
j_gene: TRBJ2-3
v_gene: TRBV19
CDR3nt: TGTGCCAGTAGTATCGGGACAGGGAGTAGCACAGATACGCAGTATTTT
CDR3aa: CASSIGTGSSTDTQYF

abundance: -
d_gene: TRBD1
j_gene: TRBJ2-1
v_gene: TRBV5-1
CDR3nt: TGCGCCAGCAGCTTTACCGGGACAGGGGCCGATGAGCAGTTCTTC
CDR3aa: CASSFTGTGADEQFF

abundance: -
d_gene: TRBD2
j_gene: TRBJ2-2
v_gene: TRBV25-1
CDR3nt: TGTGCCAGCAGGGCGGGAGGGAACCCCGGGGAGCTGTTTTTT
CDR3aa: CASRAGGNPGELFF

abundance: -
d_gene: -
j_gene: TRBJ2-1
v_gene: TRBV24-1
CDR3nt: TGTGCCACCAGCCGAGACTGGAACAATGAGCAGTTCTTC
CDR3aa: CATSRDWNNEQFF

abundance: -
d_gene: TRBD1
j_gene: TRBJ1-6
v_gene: TRBV3-1/TRBV3-2
CDR3nt: TGTGCCAGCAGCCAGACAGGGGTTTCACCCCTCCACTTT
CDR3aa: CASSQTGVSPLHF

abundance: -
d_gene: TRBD2
j_gene: TRBJ2-5
v_gene: TRBV7-9
CDR3nt: TGTGCCAGCAGCCCCGGGGGGGGATCGCCTCGGGAGACCCAGTACTTC
CDR3aa: CASSPGGGSPRETQYF

abundance: -
d_gene: -
j_gene: TRBJ1-1
v_gene: TRBV7-2
CDR3nt: TGTGCCAGCAGCTTAGCAGCCGGAGGGTTCACTGAAGCTTTCTTT
CDR3aa: CASSLAAGGFTEAFF

abundance: -
d_gene: TRBD1
j_gene: TRBJ1-1
v_gene: TRBV9
CDR3nt: TGTGCCAGCAGCGGCGGACAGGGTTGGACTGAAGCTTTCTTT
CDR3aa: CASSGGQGWTEAFF

abundance: -
d_gene: -
j_gene: TRBJ2-3
v_gene: TRBV6-5
CDR3nt: TGTGCCAGCACCTTAGCCCTAGGGGGAGATACGCAGTATTTT
CDR3aa: CASTLALGGDTQYF

abundance: -
d_gene: -
j_gene: TRBJ1-5
v_gene: TRBV6-5
CDR3nt: TGTGCCAGCAGTTTGACAAAAAATCAGCCCCAGCATTTT
CDR3aa: CASSLTKNQPQHF

abundance: -
d_gene: -
j_gene: TRBJ2-1
v_gene: TRBV18
CDR3nt: TGTGCCAGCTCATTCGCCGGAGGGTGGTACAATGAGCAGTTCTTC
CDR3aa: CASSFAGGWYNEQFF

abundance: -
d_gene: TRBD2
j_gene: TRBJ2-3
v_gene: TRBV19
CDR3nt: TGTGCCAGTAGTGGGGGACTAGCGGGCTTGGAGGGCGCAGATACGCAGTATTTT
CDR3aa: CASSGGLAGLEGADTQYF

abundance: -
d_gene: TRBD1
j_gene: TRBJ2-5
v_gene: TRBV14
CDR3nt: TGTGCCAGCAGCCAAGACCTTGGGACAGTTAATGAAGAGACCCAGTACTTC
CDR3aa: CASSQDLGTVNEETQYF

abundance: -
d_gene: -
j_gene: TRBJ1-5
v_gene: TRBV11-3
CDR3nt: TGTGCCAGCAGCGAGAGGTATCAACCGTATAGCAATCAGCCCCAGCATTTT
CDR3aa: CASSERYQPYSNQPQHF

abundance: -
d_gene: -
j_gene: TRBJ2-3
v_gene: TRBV6-1
CDR3nt: TGTGCCAGCAGTGAAGGGGTAGGGGCCCGGGGCACAGATACGCAGTATTTT
CDR3aa: CASSEGVGARGTDTQYF

abundance: -
d_gene: TRBD1
j_gene: TRBJ1-2
v_gene: TRBV2
CDR3nt: TGTGCCAGCAGCGCGGGACAGGGGCAAGATGGCTACACCTTC
CDR3aa: CASSAGQGQDGYTF

abundance: -
d_gene: TRBD1
j_gene: TRBJ2-1
v_gene: TRBV27
CDR3nt: TGTGCCAGCAGTCCCACTGGGACAGTCTATGAGCAGTTCTTC
CDR3aa: CASSPTGTVYEQFF

abundance: -
d_gene: TRBD1
j_gene: TRBJ2-2
v_gene: TRBV7-9
CDR3nt: TGTGCCAGCAAGGGGGCAGGAGGACAGCCGAACACCGGGGAGCTGTTTTTT
CDR3aa: CASKGAGGQPNTGELFF

abundance: -
d_gene: -
j_gene: TRBJ1-2
v_gene: TRBV12-3/TRBV12-4
CDR3nt: TGTGCCAGCAGTTTTGCACTGAACTATGGCTACACCTTC
CDR3aa: CASSFALNYGYTF

abundance: -
d_gene: -
j_gene: TRBJ1-4
v_gene: TRBV14
CDR3nt: TGTGCCAGCAGCCAGTCGGGATATGAAAAACTGTTTTTT
CDR3aa: CASSQSGYEKLFF

abundance: -
d_gene: -
j_gene: TRBJ2-1
v_gene: TRBV27
CDR3nt: TGTGCCAGCAGTTGGGCCATAGACAATGAGCAGTTCTTC
CDR3aa: CASSWAIDNEQFF

abundance: -
d_gene: -
j_gene: TRBJ1-2
v_gene: TRBV2
CDR3nt: TGTGCCAGCAGACGAAGCGACAGATCCCACTATGGCTACACCTTC
CDR3aa: CASRRSDRSHYGYTF

abundance: -
d_gene: -
j_gene: TRBJ1-1
v_gene: TRBV18
CDR3nt: TGTGCCAGCTCACCACCACCCCCAGTGAACACTGAAGCTTTCTTT
CDR3aa: CASSPPPPVNTEAFF

abundance: -
d_gene: -
j_gene: TRBJ2-1
v_gene: TRBV11-3
CDR3nt: TGTGCCAGCAGATTTCAGTGTCAACACAATGAGCAGTTCTTC
CDR3aa: CASRFQCQHNEQFF

abundance: -
d_gene: TRBD2
j_gene: TRBJ2-3
v_gene: TRBV7-9
CDR3nt: TGTGCCAGCAGCCCTAGTGTGCTAGCGGGAGAAGGGGCGCAGTATTTT
CDR3aa: CASSPSVLAGEGAQYF

abundance: -
d_gene: -
j_gene: TRBJ1-1
v_gene: TRBV29-1
CDR3nt: TGCAGCGTTATACGTCCAGGGCCTTCTGAAGCTTTCTTT
CDR3aa: CSVIRPGPSEAFF

abundance: -
d_gene: TRBD2
j_gene: TRBJ2-1
v_gene: TRBV5-1
CDR3nt: TGCGCCAGTAGCGGGAGGGGCCGCAATGAGCAGTTCTTC
CDR3aa: CASSGRGRNEQFF